The 13 T cell receptor beta chains listed next were all sequenced from one sample in a study of blood T cell repertoires in COVID-19. TCRdb's table, derived via immunoSEQ multiplex PCR, lists solely in-frame clones and lacks some. The table records 170,000 or so clones, approximately 80% of them present only once. Specimen: PBMCs or T cells enriched from blood (not recorded which). These receptors were taken from a woman aged 45-60 years who had recovered from COVID-19.

The chain uses TRBV7-2 and TRBJ2-2; D unclear. CDR1 SGHTA and CDR2 FQGNSA come from the germline V gene. Trimming took 2 bases from V and 0 from J, leaving 7 bases between them. The CDR3 extends over 15 amino acids. In DNA form, the CDR3 reads TGTGCCAGCAGCTTAAGGCAGGCGAACACCGGGGAGCTGTTTTTT. This translates into CASSLRQANTGELFF.

Here the CDR3 DNA reads TGCGCCAGCAGCCAAGATAAATTATTGGCGGGAGCCCACAATGAGCAGTTCTTC. Translating it yields CASSQDKLLAGAHNEQFF. This chain links TRBV4-1 with TRBJ2-1, with TRBD2 matching 7 bases. The CDR3 contains 18 residues. The germline V gene encodes CDR1 MGHRA and CDR2 YSYEKL. V lost 0 bases and J lost 5; bases outside the gene matches: 13.

The chain carries TRBV30 and TRBJ2-1, with 8 bases aligning to TRBD2. The J segment lost 8 bases and the V segment lost 2 bases, leaving 8 bases of the junction unmatched. CDR1 and CDR2 (germline): GTSNPN, SVGIG (reference sequence). The CDR3 contains 14 residues. The CDR3 sequence is CAWSSLAGFDEQFF. The CDR3 bases are TGTGCCTGGAGTTCTTTAGCGGGATTCGATGAGCAGTTCTTC.

The chain is built from TRBV19 and TRBJ1-1; 8 nucleotides align to TRBD1. The trim removed 2 bases at V and 0 bases at J, leaving 8 bases unmatched. This CDR3 spans 17 amino acids. Looked up from germline, CDR1 is LNHDA and CDR2 is SQIVND (reference sequence). For the CDR3, the DNA is TGTGCCAGTAGTATATTGGACAGGGATGCCCTGAACACTGAAGCTTTCTTT. It is translated as CASSILDRDALNTEAFF.

The gene calls are TRBV5-1 and TRBJ2-4; a weak D match, TRBD2 (6 bases). The CDR3 loop spans 16 amino acids. V lost 2 bases, J lost 1 base, and 13 bases lay in between. Germline assignment: CDR1 SGHRS and CDR2 YFSETQ. The CDR3 loop reads CASSLGGARAKNIQYF. For the CDR3, the DNA is TGCGCCAGCAGCTTAGGAGGGGCTAGGGCCAAAAACATTCAGTACTTC.

The rearrangement joins TRBV18 to TRBJ1-5, with D possibly TRBD1 on 5 matching bases. In germline, CDR1 is KGHSH, CDR2 LQKENI. V lost 3 bases to trimming and J lost 4 bases, with 10 bases between them. The CDR3 is 14 residues long. CDR3 sequence (DNA): TGTGCCAGCTCACCGGGGCTGGAAAATCAGCCCCAGCATTTT. This codes for CASSPGLENQPQHF.

This clone was seen more than once but under ten times. The chain combines TRBV2 with TRBJ2-7; TRBD1 agrees at 7 bases. Trimming cost V 9 bases and J 3 bases; bases outside gene matches: 8. The CDR3 covers 13 residues. Germline CDR1 reads SNHLY; CDR2 reads FYNNEI. The CDR3 coding sequence is TGTGCCAGTACGGGACAGAAAGGCTACGAGCAGTACTTC. It yields the protein CASTGQKGYEQYF.

The chain links TRBV6-5 to TRBJ2-3; 8 bases line up with TRBD1. The CDR3 has 15 residues. Germline CDR1 is MNHEY and CDR2 is SVGAGI. Germline trimming cut 10 bases from V and 2 bases from J; bases unmatched to any gene: 11. The CDR3 reads CATTRATGATDTQYF. DNA of the CDR3: TGTGCCACGACCCGCGCGACAGGGGCCACAGATACGCAGTATTTT.

The rearrangement links TRBV7-3 to TRBJ2-1; 13 nucleotides align to TRBD2. The ends lost 5 bases at V and 7 bases at J; junction bases unmatched: 5. The CDR3 totals 15 residues. Germline V gives CDR1 SGHTA, CDR2 FQGTGA. CDR3 in DNA: TGTGCCAGCAGCCAACGACTAGCGGGGGGTAATGAGCAGTTCTTC. It translates to CASSQRLAGGNEQFF.

This clone was counted between two and nine times. The chain employs TRBV4-2 and TRBJ1-1, with a weak D call TRBD1 (6 bases). V gave up 4 bases and J gave up 4 bases, with 10 bases separating them. CDR1 and CDR2 (germline): LGHNA, YNFKEQ. This CDR3 is built from 13 residues. This CDR3 reads CASSRTGSTEAFF. The CDR3 region has the DNA TGTGCCAGCAGCCGAACAGGGAGCACTGAAGCTTTCTTT.

The chain carries TRBV19 and TRBJ2-7; possibly TRBD1 for D (6 bases). CDR1 and CDR2 from the germline V gene are LNHDA and SQIVND (reference sequence). CDR3 size: 14 residues. Trimming stripped 6 bases from V and 4 bases from J, with 16 bases between. The CDR3 sequence: CASSTTGHLYEQYF. DNA for the CDR3: TGTGCCAGTAGCACTACGGGACACCTTTACGAGCAGTACTTC. The variable domain in full, with the rest retrieved from reference TRBV19 and TRBJ2-7, is DGGITQSPKYLFRKEGQNVTLSCEQNLNHDAMYWYRQDPGQGLRLIYYSQIVNDFQKGDIAEGYSVSREKKESFPLTVTSAQKNPTAFYLCASSTTGHLYEQYFGPGTRLTVT.

Ten or more counts support this clone. The chain combines TRBV3-1 (or the pseudogene TRBV3-2) with TRBJ2-7; D gene uncertain. Trimming took off 1 base at V and 4 bases at J, with 11 bases between the two ends. The CDR3 has 14 residues. Germline-derived CDR1 and CDR2 are LGHDT and YNNKEL (reference sequence). The DNA of the CDR3 is TGTGCCAGCAGCCAAGCCGACGGGTCGTACGAGCAGTACTTC. This encodes CASSQADGSYEQYF.

This sequence joins TRBV5-1 and TRBJ1-6, with TRBD1 matching 10 bases. CDR1 and CDR2 (germline): SGHRS, YFSETQ. With 0 bases clipped from V and 7 bases from J, the junction kept 4 bases outside the gene matches. This CDR3 has 16 residues. For the CDR3, the DNA is TGCGCCAGCAGCTTGGGAGGGACAGGGGTCAATTCACCCCTCCACTTT. Translating it yields CASSLGGTGVNSPLHF.